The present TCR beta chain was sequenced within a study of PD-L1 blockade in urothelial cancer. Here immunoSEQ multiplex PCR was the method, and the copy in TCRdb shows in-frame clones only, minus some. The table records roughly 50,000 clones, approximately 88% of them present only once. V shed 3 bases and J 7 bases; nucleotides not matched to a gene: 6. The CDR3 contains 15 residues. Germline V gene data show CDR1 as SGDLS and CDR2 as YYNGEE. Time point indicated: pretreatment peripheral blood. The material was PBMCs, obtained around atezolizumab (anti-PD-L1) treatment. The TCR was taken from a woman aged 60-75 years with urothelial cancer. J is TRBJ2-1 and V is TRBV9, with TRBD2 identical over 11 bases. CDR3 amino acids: CASSEDSGGANEQFF. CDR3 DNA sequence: TGTGCCAGCAGCGAGGATAGCGGGGGGGCGAATGAGCAGTTCTTC.